Each of the 20 T cell receptor beta chains below was sequenced from the same sample in a study of T cells expressing NK-cell markers (TCRdb year 2020). Receptor amplification or capture employed 5' RACE. The instrument was an Illumina HiSeq 2000. TCRdb reprocessed the raw reads; every CDR3 protein sequence is a single record, and DNA is not supplied. The sample's records list under 500,000 distinct CDR3 sequences. Jointly, the top ten make up 7.3% of the sample. The sequenced sample was blood T cells: a sorted CD56 or NKG2C T cell subset, CD4+ or CD8+ T cells, or bulk PBMC T cells (not recorded which). The receptors were sampled from a woman aged 18 to 75 in good health.

This rearrangement joins TRBV3-1 to TRBJ2-2; the TRBD1 assignment by TCRdb is unverifiable without DNA. Germline lookup yields CDR1 LGHDT and CDR2 YNNKEL (reference sequence). CDR3 size: 15 residues. This CDR3 is CASSQMDRNTGELFF.

The genes are TRBV29-1 and TRBJ1-3; no DNA is available, so the TRBD1 call from TCRdb remains unchecked. CDR3 length: 16 amino acids. Per the germline V gene, CDR1 is SQVTM and CDR2 is ANQGSEA. CDR3 in amino acids: CSVEDSDRGNGNTIYF.

This rearrangement joins TRBV29-1 to TRBJ2-6; TCRdb's assignment of TRBD1 cannot be checked, as there is no DNA. Germline loops: CDR1 SQVTM, CDR2 ANQGSEA. This CDR3 is 18 amino acids long. This CDR3 reads CSVEDLGRESGGANVLTF.

The chain combines TRBV18 with TRBJ2-5; TCRdb's assignment of TRBD2 cannot be checked, as there is no DNA. The germline gives CDR1 KGHSH, CDR2 LQKENI. The CDR3 is 15 amino acids. CDR3 sequence: CASSPRGTSKETQYF. The full variable domain, with the rest looked up from reference TRBV18 and TRBJ2-5, is NAGVMQNPRHLVRRRGQEARLRCSPMKGHSHVYWYRQLPEEGLKFMVYLQKENIIDESGMPKERFSAEFPKEGPSILRIQQVVRGDSAAYFCASSPRGTSKETQYFGPGTRLLVL.

The gene calls are TRBV18 and TRBJ2-1; without DNA, the TCRdb call of TRBD2 cannot be checked. The CDR3 length is 14 residues. Germline V gives CDR1 KGHSH, CDR2 LQKENI. CDR3 amino acids: CASSAGLAGDEQFF.

The chain has TRBV7-2 and TRBJ1-2; TCRdb reports TRBD1, a call that lacks DNA to check it against. In germline, CDR1 is SGHTA, CDR2 FQGNSA. CDR3 length equals 14 residues. The CDR3 sequence is CASSPWDSNYGYTF.

Here the CDR3 reads CASSGTGAAYSNQPQHF. This sequence joins TRBV6-5 and TRBJ1-5; TCRdb names TRBD1, which stays unverified in the absence of DNA. The CDR3 loop spans 17 amino acids. The germline V gene has CDR1 MNHEY and CDR2 SVGAGI.

The CDR3 spells CASSFTGTSSEQYF. The genes are TRBV7-9 and TRBJ2-7. The germline V gene has CDR1 SEHNR and CDR2 FQNEAQ (reference sequence). The CDR3 extends over 14 amino acids.

The chain carries TRBV27 and TRBJ2-3; the D gene TCRdb calls, TRBD2, cannot be checked with no DNA. The CDR3 contains 13 residues. Germline V gene data show CDR1 as MNHEY and CDR2 as SMNVEV (reference sequence). CDR3: CASKASGTDTQYF.

The chain has TRBV20-1 and TRBJ1-4. This CDR3 contains 12 residues. CDR1 and CDR2 from the germline V gene are DFQATT and SNEGSKA (reference sequence). The CDR3 loop reads CSARQANEKLFF.

This chain connects TRBV7-9 to TRBJ1-1; TCRdb proposes TRBD1, but this gene call is untestable without DNA. The germline V gene encodes CDR1 SEHNR and CDR2 FQNEAQ (reference sequence). The CDR3 runs 17 residues. CDR3 loop: CASSLRMNRVRNTEAFF.

The chain uses TRBV7-2 and TRBJ1-5; TCRdb's D gene call, TRBD1, goes unchecked for lack of DNA. This CDR3 is built from 14 residues. Germline V gene sequence: CDR1 SGHTA, CDR2 FQGNSA. The CDR3 sequence: CASTLKGGPQPQHF.

This CDR3 reads CSAINPSAAELQETQYF. V usage is TRBV20-1 and J usage is TRBJ2-5; TCRdb gives TRBD2 as the D gene, but with no DNA this cannot be confirmed. Germline V gene data show CDR1 as DFQATT and CDR2 as SNEGSKA (reference sequence). CDR3 size: 17 residues.

The chain couples TRBV2 to TRBJ2-5. This CDR3 is built from 14 residues. CDR1 SNHLY and CDR2 FYNNEI come from the germline V gene. The CDR3 loop is CASSGAQGQETQYF.

CDR3 amino acids: CAWSILLGRSGNTIYF. The gene calls are TRBV30 and TRBJ1-3. Germline loops: CDR1 GTSNPN, CDR2 SVGIG (reference sequence). The CDR3 loop spans 16 amino acids.

The chain couples TRBV27 to TRBJ1-1; TCRdb picks TRBD1, but there is no DNA to check that call. CDR3 length: 14 residues. The germline gives CDR1 MNHEY, CDR2 SMNVEV (reference sequence). This CDR3 is CASSYTTGWTEAFF.

The genes are TRBV20-1 and TRBJ2-1; as DNA is missing, the TRBD1 call by TCRdb cannot be tested. This CDR3 is 16 amino acids long. CDR1 and CDR2 from the germline V gene are DFQATT and SNEGSKA (reference sequence). CDR3 residues: CSARDRFRTGGNEQFF.

This rearrangement joins TRBV7-3 to TRBJ2-6; TCRdb designates TRBD2, a call that cannot be tested without DNA. This CDR3 has 16 residues. Per the germline V gene, CDR1 is SGHTA and CDR2 is FQGTGA. This chain's CDR3 is CASSSIGLAGANVLTF.

The chain combines TRBV25-1 with TRBJ1-4; TCRdb names TRBD1, which stays unverified in the absence of DNA. Germline values: CDR1 MGHDK, CDR2 SYGVNS. The CDR3 is made up of 17 amino acids. Here the CDR3 reads CASSEWGFGQGAEKLFF.

This rearrangement joins TRBV30 to TRBJ1-5; TCRdb picks TRBD1, but there is no DNA to check that call. Germline CDR1 and CDR2: GTSNPN and SVGIG (reference sequence). The CDR3 consists of 13 residues. The CDR3 is CAWAQGNDQPQHF.